This TCR beta chain was identified in a study of cytomegalovirus exposure and HLA in healthy donors. Study-level points and caveats: The investigators catalogued 180 or so TCR beta chains as cytomegalovirus-associated. In vitro assays verified that three CMV-associated chains recognized CMV antigens specifically.

Using immunoSEQ multiplex PCR, the repertoire was profiled, and TCRdb retains in-frame clones only, with some absent. The data hold 86,000 or so clones, with 90% to 97% observed a single time. Worth noting for this clone: The antigen remains undetermined.

The V gene end was trimmed by 7 bases and the J gene end by 7 bases; junction bases not matched to a gene: 14. This CDR3 comprises 15 residues. Germline values: CDR1 SNHLY, CDR2 FYNNEI. The specimen was PBMCs. The V call is TRBV2, the J call TRBJ1-2; the match to TRBD1 covers 8 bases. The source of this sequence is a man younger than 35 in good health and CMV-seropositive. The CDR3 loop reads CASTPGQVRSFGYTF. CDR3 DNA sequence: TGTGCCAGCACCCCGGGACAGGTTCGTAGTTTTGGCTACACCTTC.